A single sample gave rise to the 14 T cell receptor beta chains below, sequenced in a study of blood T cell repertoires in COVID-19. The method was immunoSEQ multiplex PCR; TCRdb's version includes in-frame clones alone and lacks a portion of them. This sample has about 96,000 clones; about four fifths occur once, and the top ten carry roughly a sixth. The specimen sequenced was peripheral blood. These TCRs come from a woman aged 55 to 70 with acute or convalescent COVID-19.

This clone was seen a few times. This sequence joins TRBV24-1 and TRBJ1-5, with 7 bases lining up with TRBD1. The V gene's germline CDR1 is KGHDR and CDR2 SFDVKD. Trimming took 2 bases from V and 6 from J; bases not matched to a gene: 12. CDR3 length: 17 amino acids. CDR3 in DNA: TGTGCCACCAGTGATTACCCAAAACAGGGGATCCTTCAGCCCCAGCATTTT. This sequence encodes CATSDYPKQGILQPQHF.

V usage is TRBV6-2 or TRBV6-3 and J usage is TRBJ2-4; no firm D call. V was pared by 2 bases and J by 3 bases, with 11 bases between. Germline V lookup: CDR1 MNHEY, CDR2 SVGEGT. This CDR3 contains 15 residues. The CDR3 region has the DNA TGTGCCAGCAGTTACGGTCAGGCTGGCAAAAACATTCAGTACTTC. Translated, it gives CASSYGQAGKNIQYF.

This CDR3 reads CASSPAGGGMNSPLHF. In nucleotides, the CDR3 is TGTGCCAGCAGCCCCGCCGGGGGGGGCATGAATTCACCCCTCCACTTT. V and J are TRBV14 and TRBJ1-6; D possibly corresponds to TRBD1 (6 bases). Germline assignment: CDR1 SGHDN and CDR2 FVKESK. The CDR3 sequence is 16 residues long. V lost 4 bases to trimming and J lost 7 bases, with 17 bases between them.

The chain combines TRBV28 with TRBJ1-1, with D perhaps matching TRBD1 (5 bases). CDR3 length equals 13 residues. V was shortened by 3 bases and J by 4 bases, with 9 bases between the two germline ends. Germline V lookup: CDR1 MDHEN, CDR2 SYDVKM. In DNA form, the CDR3 reads TGTGCCAGCAGTTTCGCCAGGGTCACTGAAGCTTTCTTT. Residues: CASSFARVTEAFF. The variable domain in full, completed from reference TRBV28 and TRBJ1-1, reads DVKVTQSSRYLVKRTGEKVFLECVQDMDHENMFWYRQDPGLGLRLIYFSYDVKMKEKGDIPEGYSVSREKKERFSLILESASTNQTSMYLCASSFARVTEAFFGQGTRLTVV.

This clone was recorded a few times. V usage is TRBV10-3 and J usage is TRBJ2-2; 7 bases match TRBD2. V trimming: 8 bases; J trimming: 2 bases; junction bases outside the gene matches: 8. Germline CDR1 ENHRY, CDR2 SYGVKD. The CDR3 has 15 residues. As DNA, the CDR3 is TGTGCCATCCCCTTGGCGGGGGTAAACACCGGGGAGCTGTTTTTT. Translated, it gives CAIPLAGVNTGELFF.

The chain links TRBV30 to TRBJ1-6; a weak D match, TRBD1 (5 bases). V lost 4 bases to trimming and J lost 0 bases, with 13 bases between them. Germline CDR1 is GTSNPN and CDR2 is SVGIG (reference sequence). This CDR3 has 16 amino acids. In DNA, the CDR3 is TGTGCCTGGAACCCCGACAGAACCTCCTATAATTCACCCCTCCACTTT. As protein: CAWNPDRTSYNSPLHF.

This sequence joins TRBV2 and TRBJ2-5; TRBD1 is a possible D gene (6 bases). Trimming cost V 5 bases and J 4 bases, with 11 bases left between them. The CDR3 extends over 13 amino acids. Germline V gives CDR1 SNHLY, CDR2 FYNNEI. CDR3 residues: CASSQQGRETQYF. The CDR3 DNA follows: TGTGCCAGCAGTCAACAGGGACGAGAGACCCAGTACTTC.

The chain recombines TRBV7-2 with TRBJ2-7; TRBD2 agrees at 12 bases. There are 16 residues in the CDR3. V was pared by 5 bases and J by 1 base, with 6 bases of the junction left unmatched. Germline CDR1 and CDR2: SGHTA and FQGNSA. The CDR3 DNA is TGTGCCAGCAGCCGCACCGGGACTAGCGGGTCCTACGAGCAGTACTTC. Translated, it gives CASSRTGTSGSYEQYF.

A few counts support this clone. The chain couples TRBV19 to TRBJ1-2; the D gene is possibly TRBD1 (5 bases). V was clipped by 5 bases and J by 2 bases, with 15 bases between them. Germline-derived CDR1 and CDR2 are LNHDA and SQIVND (reference sequence). The length of the CDR3 is 15 residues. CDR3 residues: CASSYSGWANYGYTF. DNA for the CDR3: TGTGCCAGTAGTTATTCAGGGTGGGCAAACTATGGCTACACCTTC.

The V and J genes are TRBV6-5 and TRBJ1-5; no firm D call. The germline V gene has CDR1 MNHEY and CDR2 SVGAGI. The CDR3 is made up of 13 amino acids. The germline V and J ends were trimmed by 7 bases and 7 bases, with 14 bases remaining between them. Here the CDR3 reads CASKRASGQPQHF. CDR3 bases: TGTGCCAGCAAAAGAGCCTCCGGGCAGCCCCAGCATTTT.

The gene calls are TRBV20-1 and TRBJ2-7, with D perhaps TRBD2 (7 bases). V was trimmed by 6 bases and J by 7 bases, leaving 13 bases between them. CDR1 and CDR2 from the germline V gene are DFQATT and SNEGSKA (reference sequence). The CDR3 is 11 residues long. The CDR3 sequence: CSASKGGEQYF. CDR3 in DNA: TGCAGTGCCTCCAAGGGGGGGGAGCAGTACTTC.

This clone has only one observation. The chain uses TRBV5-1 and TRBJ1-6; the D gene is possibly TRBD1 (6 bases). The CDR3 covers 16 residues. Looked up from germline, CDR1 is SGHRS and CDR2 is YFSETQ. The ends were cut back, 2 bases at V and 2 bases at J, with 11 bases in the middle. CDR3 region: CASSFGGPPYNSPLHF. CDR3 bases: TGCGCCAGCAGCTTTGGGGGCCCGCCCTATAATTCACCCCTCCACTTT.

The chain employs TRBV19 and TRBJ1-2, with 8 bases that match TRBD1. Trimming took 7 bases from V and 5 from J; bases not matched to a gene: 9. In germline, CDR1 is LNHDA, CDR2 SQIVND (reference sequence). The CDR3 contains 14 residues. The DNA of the CDR3 is TGTGCCAGTACCAAAGGACAGGGAGGGTATGGCTACACCTTC. This sequence encodes CASTKGQGGYGYTF.

This sequence joins TRBV6-6 and TRBJ1-2; possibly TRBD1 for D (6 bases). There are 15 residues in the CDR3. Trimming left V 5 bases short and J 4 bases short, with 17 bases between. From germline, CDR1 is MNHNY and CDR2 SVGAGI (reference sequence). The DNA of the CDR3 is TGTGCCAGCAGTGACGGACAGTCCTCCGCCTATGGCTACACCTTC. It codes for CASSDGQSSAYGYTF.